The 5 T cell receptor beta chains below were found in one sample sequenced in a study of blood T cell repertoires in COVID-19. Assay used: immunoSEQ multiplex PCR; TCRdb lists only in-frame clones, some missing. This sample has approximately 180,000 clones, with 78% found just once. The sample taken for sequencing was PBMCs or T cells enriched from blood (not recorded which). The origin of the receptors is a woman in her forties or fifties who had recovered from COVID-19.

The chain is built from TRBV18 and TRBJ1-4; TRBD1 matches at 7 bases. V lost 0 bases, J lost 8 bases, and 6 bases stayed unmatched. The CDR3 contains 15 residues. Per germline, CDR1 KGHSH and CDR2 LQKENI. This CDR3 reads CASSPPTGFTEKLFF. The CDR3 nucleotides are TGTGCCAGCTCACCACCGACAGGGTTTACCGAAAAACTGTTTTTT.

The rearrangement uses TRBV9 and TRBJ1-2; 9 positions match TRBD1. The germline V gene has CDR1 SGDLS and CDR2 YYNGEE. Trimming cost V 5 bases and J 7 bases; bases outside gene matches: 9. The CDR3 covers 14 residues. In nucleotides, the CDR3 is TGTGCCAGCAGTTTGACTGGGACAGGGTTTGGCTACACCTTC. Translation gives CASSLTGTGFGYTF. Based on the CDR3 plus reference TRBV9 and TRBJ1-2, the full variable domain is DSGVTQTPKHLITATGQRVTLRCSPRSGDLSVYWYQQSLDQGLQFLIQYYNGEERAKGNILERFSAQQFPDLHSELNLSSLELGDSALYFCASSLTGTGFGYTFGSGTRLTVV.

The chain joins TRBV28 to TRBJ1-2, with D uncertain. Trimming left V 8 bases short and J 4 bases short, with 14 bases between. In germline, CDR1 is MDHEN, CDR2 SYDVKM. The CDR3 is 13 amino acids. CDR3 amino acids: CASALAVTYGYTF. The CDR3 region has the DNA TGTGCCAGCGCCCTAGCCGTAACCTATGGCTACACCTTC.

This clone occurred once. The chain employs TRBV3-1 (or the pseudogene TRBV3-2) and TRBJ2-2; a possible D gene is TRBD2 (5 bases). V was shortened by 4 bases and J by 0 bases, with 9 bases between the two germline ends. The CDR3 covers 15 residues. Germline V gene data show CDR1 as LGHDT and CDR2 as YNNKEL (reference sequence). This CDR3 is CASSPGGANTGELFF. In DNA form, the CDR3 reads TGTGCCAGCAGCCCCGGAGGAGCGAACACCGGGGAGCTGTTTTTT.

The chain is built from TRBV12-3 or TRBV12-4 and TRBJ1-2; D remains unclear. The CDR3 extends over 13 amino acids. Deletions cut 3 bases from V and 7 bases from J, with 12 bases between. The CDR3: CASSFPGSFGYTF. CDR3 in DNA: TGTGCCAGCAGTTTCCCGGGTAGTTTTGGCTACACCTTC.